The source of this TCR beta chain is a study of neurological immune-mediated disorders. CDR3 length: 14 residues. The ends lost 8 bases at V and 1 base at J; junction bases unmatched: 3. Via MiXCR, TCRdb re-called the 5' RACE reads, giving one row per CDR3 protein. The sample yields about 120,000 distinct CDR3 sequences, approximately 3.2% seen once. This clonotype was observed at least ten times. The chain combines TRBV12-3 or TRBV12-4 with TRBJ1-5; 9 bases line up with TRBD1. The origin of this receptor is a woman aged 30 to 39 with multiple sclerosis. Sequencing was carried out using PBMCs. The CDR3 here is CASRGQGSNQPQHF. For the CDR3, the DNA is TGTGCCAGCCGGGGACAGGGCAGCAATCAGCCCCAGCATTTT.